The rows below give T cell receptor beta chains drawn from one sample of a study of blood T cell repertoires in COVID-19. The assay was immunoSEQ multiplex PCR, and TCRdb's table has in-frame clones only and misses some. The sample contains about 400,000 clones, roughly 89% of which appear only once. Sequencing was carried out using peripheral blood. These receptor sequences come from a woman aged 30 to 39 with active or convalescent COVID-19. Each CDR3 is given without its conserved first and last residue. D genes are given only for firm matches.

CDR3	D	J	V	length
ATGDVNYGELF	.	TRBJ2-2	TRBV24-1	11
ASSRGGVGLNEQF	TRBD2	TRBJ2-1	TRBV11-3	13
ALKLAGGSYEQY	TRBD2	TRBJ2-7	TRBV24-1	12
ASTPLVGYT	.	TRBJ1-2	TRBV6-5	9
ASSPTGTSGISSYNEQF	TRBD2	TRBJ2-1	TRBV5-1	17
ASSPTFRTGNSNQPQH	TRBD1	TRBJ1-5	TRBV27	16
ASREAGEFNEQF	TRBD2	TRBJ2-1	TRBV11-2	12
ASSQVRGVGYT	.	TRBJ1-2	TRBV14	11
ATSRDPVDRVRAGELF	TRBD1	TRBJ2-2	TRBV15	16
ASSQINYGYT	.	TRBJ1-2	TRBV6-5	10
ASRDRDMSPLH	TRBD1	TRBJ1-6	TRBV6-5	11
ASSRRDAGDYGYT	.	TRBJ1-2	TRBV7-8	13
ASSTLTSGPTYEQY	TRBD2	TRBJ2-7	TRBV14	14
ASSKEGRQGGSMCSPLH	.	TRBJ1-6	TRBV21-1	17
ASSLPGQGFNEQF	TRBD1	TRBJ2-1	TRBV18	13
AIRPERYTDTQY	.	TRBJ2-3	TRBV10-3	12
ASSPVGGGDTQY	TRBD2	TRBJ2-3	TRBV19	12
ATSTATGVNSPLH	.	TRBJ1-6	TRBV15	13
ASSTRDSSYEQY	TRBD1	TRBJ2-7	TRBV19	12
ATSDPGGFGELF	TRBD1	TRBJ2-2	TRBV24-1	12
ASSPGTGDQPQH	TRBD1	TRBJ1-5	TRBV28	12
ATRTDPGVGTEAF	.	TRBJ1-1	TRBV10-3	13
ASSDRTIFSLH	.	TRBJ1-6	TRBV25-1	11
ASSQSRGLGETQY	.	TRBJ2-5	TRBV3-1/TRBV3-2	13
ASSQGASGRDLRVSYEQY	TRBD2	TRBJ2-7	TRBV14	18
AWNRDKHSSGANVLT	.	TRBJ2-6	TRBV30	15
ASSPPGQEAF	TRBD1	TRBJ1-1	TRBV18	10
ASSQAQRALTEAF	.	TRBJ1-1	TRBV4-1	13
ASSIKWRGTDTQY	.	TRBJ2-3	TRBV19	13
ASSIISGPGEQY	.	TRBJ2-7	TRBV11-2	12
ASRSLALDETGEQF	.	TRBJ2-1	TRBV6-6	14
ASSLDAGHQMGYT	.	TRBJ1-2	TRBV5-6	13
ASSQDRGQHTGNTIY	TRBD1	TRBJ1-3	TRBV4-1	15
SVQGSVNTEAF	TRBD1	TRBJ1-1	TRBV29-1	11
SVEDRSGNTIY	.	TRBJ1-3	TRBV29-1	11
ASSPKGHPPHTIY	.	TRBJ1-3	TRBV3-1/TRBV3-2	13
ASTQSGEGCYEQY	TRBD2	TRBJ2-7	TRBV7-4	13
ASSPTDGNTEAF	.	TRBJ1-1	TRBV4-1	12
ATPGEQY	.	TRBJ2-7	TRBV19	7
ASSQREVEAF	.	TRBJ1-1	TRBV12-3/TRBV12-4	10
ASSPTSGERYNEQF	TRBD2	TRBJ2-1	TRBV11-2	14
ASRGQLAKNIQY	.	TRBJ2-4	TRBV27	12
ASSPNSAGVTGELF	TRBD2	TRBJ2-2	TRBV10-1	14
ASSENWGRGTTDTQY	.	TRBJ2-3	TRBV6-1	15
ASSASTDTQY	.	TRBJ2-3	TRBV5-6	10
ASSQDLGDTAKNIQY	.	TRBJ2-4	TRBV4-1	15
ASSYGGLQPQH	.	TRBJ1-5	TRBV6-6	11
ASSQGGPGDTQY	.	TRBJ2-3	TRBV6-5	12
ASGSTGQGKVFYGYT	TRBD1	TRBJ1-2	TRBV12-5	15
AISGKGPGESYT	.	TRBJ1-2	TRBV10-3	12
AISDWEDGEQY	.	TRBJ2-7	TRBV10-3	11
ASSQGREGVGKQF	TRBD2	TRBJ2-1	TRBV3-1/TRBV3-2	13
ATAPAARQETQY	.	TRBJ2-5	TRBV15	12
ASNTTGDNSPLH	.	TRBJ1-6	TRBV21-1	12
ASTDRVNTEAF	TRBD1	TRBJ1-1	TRBV4-1	11
ASSPQSSSYEQY	.	TRBJ2-7	TRBV18	12
ASSLSQGINNEQF	.	TRBJ2-1	TRBV11-2	13
SVELASGPSSSYEQY	TRBD2	TRBJ2-7	TRBV29-1	15